A single sample gave rise to the 13 T cell receptor beta chains below, sequenced in a study of T cell changes during pregnancy in multiple sclerosis. The repertoire was sequenced with immunoSEQ multiplex PCR; TCRdb's copy has only in-frame clones and lacks some. The sample has approximately 21,000 clones, around nine tenths seen once. Sequenced material: CD8+ T cells from peripheral blood mononuclear cells, taken in the first trimester of pregnancy. These receptors were taken from a female donor with multiple sclerosis, enrolled in a pregnancy study.

This chain uses TRBV29-1 with TRBJ2-3, with 9 nucleotides matching TRBD1. Per the germline V gene, CDR1 is SQVTM and CDR2 is ANQGSEA. The CDR3 sequence is 13 residues long. V gave up 7 bases and J gave up 2 bases; unmatched junction bases: 4. In DNA form, the CDR3 reads TGCAGCGAGGGGACAGGGAACACAGATACGCAGTATTTT. Its protein product is CSEGTGNTDTQYF.

J is TRBJ2-6 and V is TRBV7-7; D remains unclear. Deletions cut 5 bases from V and 5 bases from J, with 19 bases between. This CDR3 is 17 amino acids long. Germline assignment: CDR1 SSHAT and CDR2 FNYEAQ (reference sequence). The CDR3, as DNA: TGTGCCAGCAGCACACATACGCCACAAAGTCGGGCCAACGTCCTGACTTTC. Protein sequence: CASSTHTPQSRANVLTF. The whole variable domain, remainder taken from reference TRBV7-7 and TRBJ2-6, is GAGVSQSPRYKVTKRGQDVTLRCDPISSHATLYWYQQALGQGPEFLTYFNYEAQPDKSGLPSDRFSAERPEGSISTLTIQRTEQRDSAMYRCASSTHTPQSRANVLTFGAGSRLTVL.

The chain combines TRBV5-4 with TRBJ1-2; D gene uncertain. Trimming removed 0 bases from V and 6 bases from J, with 12 bases in between. Germline loops: CDR1 SGHNT, CDR2 YYREEE (reference sequence). There are 14 residues in the CDR3. The CDR3 DNA is TGTGCCAGCAGCTTGGGTGCTCCGAGTCATGGCTACACCTTC. It specifies CASSLGAPSHGYTF.

This sequence joins TRBV4-3 and TRBJ2-5, with D possibly being TRBD2 (7 bases). Between the trimmed V and J ends, which lost 0 bases and 5 bases, there was a span of 13 bases. Germline CDR1 LGHNA, CDR2 YSLEER. CDR3 size: 15 residues. The CDR3 coding sequence is TGCGCCAGCAGCCAAGATCGGGGGGCAGGGGAGACCCAGTACTTC. Protein product: CASSQDRGAGETQYF.

As concerns this clone: The same CDR3 also results from other DNA sequences found in this sample. The chain links TRBV27 to TRBJ2-7; tentative D call: TRBD1 (5 bases). This CDR3 comprises 13 residues. Trimming cost V 2 bases and J 1 base, with 6 bases left between them. Germline lookup yields CDR1 MNHEY and CDR2 SMNVEV (reference sequence). The CDR3 is CASSLTGSYEQYF. The DNA of the CDR3 is TGTGCCAGCAGTTTAACAGGTTCCTACGAGCAGTACTTC.

The chain couples TRBV29-1 to TRBJ2-1; 7 bases align to TRBD2. Per the germline V gene, CDR1 is SQVTM and CDR2 is ANQGSEA. CDR3 size: 15 residues. After removal of 6 bases from V and 1 base from J, the junction contained 9 bases not matched to a gene. For the CDR3, the DNA is TGCAGCGTGGCCTCTAGCGGTAGGTCCTACAATGAGCAGTTCTTC. It specifies CSVASSGRSYNEQFF.

This clone showed up just once. The chain recombines TRBV5-6 with TRBJ2-7, with D possibly being TRBD2 (6 bases). Germline V gene sequence: CDR1 SGHDT, CDR2 YYEEEE. The V end was cut by 3 bases, the J end by 6 bases, with 13 bases between. The CDR3 has 13 amino acids. The CDR3 is CASSWVGGGEQYF. The CDR3 DNA reads TGTGCCAGCAGCTGGGTGGGGGGAGGCGAGCAGTACTTC.

This clone was seen a few times. This rearrangement joins TRBV6-4 to TRBJ2-1, with 13 bases lining up with TRBD2. The CDR3 is made up of 15 amino acids. After removal of 5 bases from V and 5 bases from J, the junction contained 3 bases not matched to a gene. The germline CDR1 and CDR2 sequences are MRHNA and SNTAGT. The CDR3, as DNA: TGTGCCAGCAGTCCACTAGCGGGAGGGAACAATGAGCAGTTCTTC. Translated, it gives CASSPLAGGNNEQFF.

The table lists this clone with a count of one. The genes are TRBV15 and TRBJ2-5; the match to TRBD1 covers 7 bases. The CDR3 loop spans 15 amino acids. The V segment lost 3 bases and the J segment 1 base; nucleotides outside the gene matches: 5. Looked up from germline, CDR1 is LNHNV and CDR2 is YYDKDF (reference sequence). The CDR3 is CATSSPRDSQETQYF. The CDR3 DNA reads as TGTGCCACCAGCAGTCCCCGGGACAGCCAAGAGACCCAGTACTTC. The whole variable domain, filled in from reference TRBV15 and TRBJ2-5, reads DAMVIQNPRYQVTQFGKPVTLSCSQTLNHNVMYWYQQKSSQAPKLLFHYYDKDFNNEADTPDNFQSRRPNTSFCFLDIRSPGLGDTAMYLCATSSPRDSQETQYFGPGTRLLVL.

The V call is TRBV7-3, the J call TRBJ2-3, with 8 nucleotides matching TRBD1. Germline CDR1 and CDR2: SGHTA and FQGTGA. The CDR3 length is 13 residues. After removal of 4 bases from V and 4 bases from J, the junction contained 1 base not matched to a gene. In DNA form, the CDR3 reads TGTGCCAGCAGCTCAGGGGGCGCAGATACGCAGTATTTT. Protein: CASSSGGADTQYF.

The V gene is TRBV7-9, the J gene TRBJ2-2; 7 bases match TRBD2. V trimming: 1 base; J trimming: 0 bases; junction bases outside the gene matches: 5. Germline V gene sequence: CDR1 SEHNR, CDR2 FQNEAQ (reference sequence). The CDR3 is made up of 17 amino acids. The chain's CDR3 is CASSLVDGRTNTGELFF. In DNA, the CDR3 is TGTGCCAGCAGCTTAGTGGACGGGAGGACGAACACCGGGGAGCTGTTTTTT.

The rearrangement uses TRBV29-1 and TRBJ1-2; TRBD1 aligns across 10 bases. Trimming took 4 bases from V and 4 from J; bases not matched to a gene: 9. This CDR3 is 15 amino acids long. CDR1 is SQVTM, CDR2 ANQGSEA, per germline. The CDR3 region has the DNA TGCAGCGTTGTAGAGGGGGACAGGGGAGTCTATGGCTACACCTTC. Translated, it gives CSVVEGDRGVYGYTF.

The DNA for the CDR3 is TGCGCCAGCAGCCAAGGACTAGCGGGATCCTACGAGCAGTACTTC. It encodes CASSQGLAGSYEQYF. The chain carries TRBV4-3 and TRBJ2-7; the match to TRBD2 covers 11 bases. Germline V gene lookup returns CDR1 LGHNA and CDR2 YSLEER. The junction had 0 bases not matched to a gene; V was cut back by 1 base and J by 1 base. The CDR3 length is 15 residues.